The rows below give T cell receptor beta chains drawn from one sample of a study of lymphopenia after photon versus proton radiotherapy. Assay: immunoSEQ multiplex PCR; the TCRdb copy retains only in-frame clones and omits some. The sample records 40,000 to 55,000 clones, more than 90% being singletons. The sample consisted of peripheral blood, taken from a patient treated with photon-based radiotherapy. Receptors were obtained from a woman in her forties with cholangiocarcinoma. CDR3s include the opening cysteine and the closing phenylalanine or tryptophan. D genes are given only for firm matches. Clone size is stated in some rows and not others, as once, few, many or a class when expanded.

cdr3_aa: CASSQQYEQYF
cdr3_nt: TGTGCCAGCAGTCAGCAGTACGAGCAGTACTTC
clone_size: NA
j_call: TRBJ2-7
v_call: TRBV6-1
d_call: NA

cdr3_aa: CASSLTSGASTDTQYF
cdr3_nt: TGTGCCAGCAGCTTGACTAGCGGGGCTAGCACAGATACGCAGTATTTT
clone_size: NA
j_call: TRBJ2-3
v_call: TRBV9
d_call: TRBD2

cdr3_aa: CASRLGAGANYGYTF
cdr3_nt: TGTGCCAGCAGGCTCGGGGCTGGAGCTAACTATGGCTACACCTTC
clone_size: NA
j_call: TRBJ1-2
v_call: TRBV28
d_call: NA

cdr3_aa: CASSLADRLNTEAFF
cdr3_nt: TGTGCCAGCAGCTTAGCTGACCGGCTTAACACTGAAGCTTTCTTT
clone_size: NA
j_call: TRBJ1-1
v_call: TRBV7-2
d_call: NA

cdr3_aa: CASSLAQDTEAFF
cdr3_nt: TGTGCCAGCAGCTTAGCCCAGGACACTGAAGCTTTCTTT
clone_size: NA
j_call: TRBJ1-1
v_call: TRBV11-2
d_call: NA

cdr3_aa: CASSIPTMNTEAFF
cdr3_nt: TGTGCCAGTAGTATACCCACTATGAACACTGAAGCTTTCTTT
clone_size: once
j_call: TRBJ1-1
v_call: TRBV19
d_call: NA

cdr3_aa: CASSLSRTANSGNTIYF
cdr3_nt: TGTGCCAGCAGCCTCTCGAGGACTGCTAACTCTGGAAACACCATATATTTT
clone_size: NA
j_call: TRBJ1-3
v_call: TRBV5-6
d_call: NA

cdr3_aa: CALEVGEGPGTEAFF
cdr3_nt: TGTGCCCTGGAGGTGGGGGAGGGGCCGGGTACTGAAGCTTTCTTT
clone_size: NA
j_call: TRBJ1-1
v_call: TRBV6-1
d_call: NA

cdr3_aa: CAWSTWTTQKETQYF
cdr3_nt: TGTGCCTGGAGCACCTGGACTACTCAGAAAGAGACCCAGTACTTC
clone_size: NA
j_call: TRBJ2-5
v_call: TRBV30
d_call: NA

cdr3_aa: CASSIQGPGNTIYF
cdr3_nt: TGTGCCAGTAGTATCCAGGGGCCCGGAAACACCATATATTTT
clone_size: NA
j_call: TRBJ1-3
v_call: TRBV19
d_call: NA

cdr3_aa: CASRQDGQGWNTEAFF
cdr3_nt: TGTGCCAGTAGACAAGATGGGCAGGGGTGGAACACTGAAGCTTTCTTT
clone_size: NA
j_call: TRBJ1-1
v_call: TRBV19
d_call: NA

cdr3_aa: CASSIQGYNQPQHF
cdr3_nt: TGTGCCAGTAGTATACAGGGGTACAATCAGCCCCAGCATTTT
clone_size: NA
j_call: TRBJ1-5
v_call: TRBV19
d_call: NA

cdr3_aa: CASSLTGSNEQYF
cdr3_nt: TGTGCCAGCAGTCTGACAGGGAGCAACGAGCAGTACTTC
clone_size: NA
j_call: TRBJ2-7
v_call: TRBV28
d_call: TRBD1

cdr3_aa: CASSLAALGSEQYF
cdr3_nt: TGCGCCAGCAGCTTGGCCGCGTTGGGGAGCGAGCAGTACTTC
clone_size: NA
j_call: TRBJ2-7
v_call: TRBV5-1
d_call: NA

cdr3_aa: CASTAGRANSGNTIYF
cdr3_nt: TGTGCCAGCACGGCCGGCAGGGCGAACTCTGGAAACACCATATATTTT
clone_size: NA
j_call: TRBJ1-3
v_call: TRBV28
d_call: NA

cdr3_aa: CASSEVGATEAFF
cdr3_nt: TGTGCCAGCAGTGAAGTTGGGGCCACTGAAGCTTTCTTT
clone_size: few
j_call: TRBJ1-1
v_call: TRBV25-1
d_call: NA

cdr3_aa: CASRTQGADQPQHF
cdr3_nt: TGTGCCAGCAGGACCCAGGGGGCAGATCAGCCCCAGCATTTT
clone_size: NA
j_call: TRBJ1-5
v_call: TRBV6-1
d_call: TRBD1

cdr3_aa: CASTTGTTRNEQFF
cdr3_nt: TGTGCCAGCACTACCGGGACAACCAGGAATGAGCAGTTCTTC
clone_size: NA
j_call: TRBJ2-1
v_call: TRBV6-1
d_call: NA

cdr3_aa: CASSFQLGSGYEQYF
cdr3_nt: TGTGCCAGCAGTTTTCAATTGGGTAGTGGCTACGAGCAGTACTTC
clone_size: NA
j_call: TRBJ2-7
v_call: TRBV27
d_call: NA

cdr3_aa: CASSSSVTLFGTQRGTQYF
cdr3_nt: TGCGCCAGCAGCTCATCCGTAACCTTATTCGGGACCCAACGGGGTACGCAGTATTTT
clone_size: NA
j_call: TRBJ2-3
v_call: TRBV5-1
d_call: NA

cdr3_aa: CASSWAGGEQFF
cdr3_nt: TGCGCCAGCAGCTGGGCGGGCGGGGAGCAGTTCTTC
clone_size: NA
j_call: TRBJ2-1
v_call: TRBV4-1
d_call: NA

cdr3_aa: CASSFPGGNGNEQFF
cdr3_nt: TGTGCCAGCAGCTTCCCGGGGGGGAATGGTAATGAGCAGTTCTTC
clone_size: NA
j_call: TRBJ2-1
v_call: TRBV5-6
d_call: TRBD2

cdr3_aa: CASSFQQGGGYGYTF
cdr3_nt: TGTGCCAGCAGTTTCCAACAGGGGGGGGGCTATGGCTACACCTTC
clone_size: NA
j_call: TRBJ1-2
v_call: TRBV27
d_call: TRBD1

cdr3_aa: CASQGGTVLSGANVLTF
cdr3_nt: TGTGCCAGCCAGGGGGGGACAGTACTATCTGGGGCCAACGTCCTGACTTTC
clone_size: NA
j_call: TRBJ2-6
v_call: TRBV25-1
d_call: NA

cdr3_aa: CASSTYTSSNTGELFF
cdr3_nt: TGTGCCAGTAGTACCTACACATCATCGAACACCGGGGAGCTGTTTTTT
clone_size: NA
j_call: TRBJ2-2
v_call: TRBV19
d_call: NA

cdr3_aa: CASSIDWRQRAVPFYEQYF
cdr3_nt: TGTGCCAGCAGCATTGATTGGAGACAGAGAGCGGTTCCCTTTTACGAGCAGTACTTC
clone_size: NA
j_call: TRBJ2-7
v_call: TRBV21-1
d_call: NA

cdr3_aa: CASSRVIQEMGYGYTF
cdr3_nt: TGTGCCAGCTCACGAGTAATACAGGAAATGGGCTATGGCTACACCTTC
clone_size: NA
j_call: TRBJ1-2
v_call: TRBV18
d_call: NA

cdr3_aa: CASSLIGRTQETQYF
cdr3_nt: TGTGCCAGCAGCTTGATTGGACGGACCCAAGAGACCCAGTACTTC
clone_size: NA
j_call: TRBJ2-5
v_call: TRBV28
d_call: NA

cdr3_aa: CASSHLYEQYF
cdr3_nt: TGCGCCAGCAGCCACCTCTACGAGCAGTACTTC
clone_size: NA
j_call: TRBJ2-7
v_call: TRBV4-1
d_call: NA

cdr3_aa: CASSVPGTGNNEQFF
cdr3_nt: TGTGCCAGCAGTGTACCCGGGACAGGAAACAATGAGCAGTTCTTC
clone_size: NA
j_call: TRBJ2-1
v_call: TRBV25-1
d_call: TRBD1

cdr3_aa: CASSLTVLLNTEAFF
cdr3_nt: TGTGCCAGCAGCTTAACGGTGTTGTTGAACACTGAAGCTTTCTTT
clone_size: NA
j_call: TRBJ1-1
v_call: TRBV27
d_call: NA

cdr3_aa: CASSHDRANEKLFF
cdr3_nt: TGTGCCAGCAGCCACGACAGGGCTAATGAAAAACTGTTTTTT
clone_size: NA
j_call: TRBJ1-4
v_call: TRBV7-9
d_call: TRBD1

cdr3_aa: CASSSGRTGTDTQYF
cdr3_nt: TGCGCCAGCAGCTCGGGGAGGACAGGGACAGATACGCAGTATTTT
clone_size: NA
j_call: TRBJ2-3
v_call: TRBV5-1
d_call: TRBD1

cdr3_aa: CSAATPGEQFF
cdr3_nt: TGCAGTGCGGCCACGCCGGGTGAGCAGTTCTTC
clone_size: NA
j_call: TRBJ2-1
v_call: TRBV20-1
d_call: NA

cdr3_aa: CASRPPQNTEAFF
cdr3_nt: TGTGCCAGCCGGCCCCCGCAGAACACTGAAGCTTTCTTT
clone_size: NA
j_call: TRBJ1-1
v_call: TRBV18
d_call: NA

cdr3_aa: CASSRLTVLITEAFF
cdr3_nt: TGTGCCAGCAGCAGATTGACAGTACTTATCACTGAAGCTTTCTTT
clone_size: NA
j_call: TRBJ1-1
v_call: TRBV5-6
d_call: NA

cdr3_aa: CASRTPGTTVYEQYF
cdr3_nt: TGTGCCAGCAGGACCCCCGGGACTACCGTCTACGAGCAGTACTTC
clone_size: NA
j_call: TRBJ2-7
v_call: TRBV28
d_call: TRBD2

cdr3_aa: CSVESQGSRSNYGYTF
cdr3_nt: TGCAGCGTTGAATCCCAGGGTAGTCGTTCTAACTATGGCTACACCTTC
clone_size: NA
j_call: TRBJ1-2
v_call: TRBV29-1
d_call: NA

cdr3_aa: CASSLDSDIQYF
cdr3_nt: TGTGCCAGCAGCTTAGATAGCGACATTCAGTACTTC
clone_size: NA
j_call: TRBJ2-4
v_call: TRBV11-3
d_call: NA

cdr3_aa: CASSPPGTGGYGYTF
cdr3_nt: TGTGCCAGCTCACCCCCCGGGACAGGGGGCTATGGCTACACCTTC
clone_size: NA
j_call: TRBJ1-2
v_call: TRBV18
d_call: TRBD1

cdr3_aa: CASSAHRDPYEQYF
cdr3_nt: TGTGCCAGTAGTGCTCACCGGGACCCCTACGAGCAGTACTTC
clone_size: NA
j_call: TRBJ2-7
v_call: TRBV19
d_call: NA

cdr3_aa: CASSADPWPSAMNTEAFF
cdr3_nt: TGTGCCAGTAGTGCCGACCCTTGGCCCTCCGCTATGAACACTGAAGCTTTCTTT
clone_size: NA
j_call: TRBJ1-1
v_call: TRBV19
d_call: NA

cdr3_aa: CACTSRLAGGRGTDTQYF
cdr3_nt: TGTGCCTGTACCTCAAGGTTAGCGGGGGGCCGGGGGACAGATACGCAGTATTTT
clone_size: NA
j_call: TRBJ2-3
v_call: TRBV30
d_call: TRBD2

cdr3_aa: CAWSDSGYGYTF
cdr3_nt: TGTGCCTGGAGCGACAGCGGCTATGGCTACACCTTC
clone_size: NA
j_call: TRBJ1-2
v_call: TRBV30
d_call: NA

cdr3_aa: CASSIVRAVNEKLFF
cdr3_nt: TGTGCCAGTAGTATAGTAAGGGCAGTTAATGAAAAACTGTTTTTT
clone_size: once
j_call: TRBJ1-4
v_call: TRBV19
d_call: NA